This is a list of T cell receptor beta chains from one sample in a study of T cell repertoires in cytomegalovirus infection. TCRdb passed the reads through MiXCR, listing each CDR3 protein once. Here the sample spans about 310,000 distinct CDR3 sequences, 15% to 20% being singletons. The sample taken for sequencing was PBMCs. The origin of the receptors is a human donor in good health (CMV status not recorded). Some clones in this sample may be carry-over from other donors' samples. CDR3s include the opening cysteine and the closing phenylalanine or tryptophan. Fields, in order: V gene, clone size, D gene, J gene, CDR3 DNA, CDR3 protein. D genes are given only for firm matches. Clone size, where shown, is once, few, many, or a class for clones that have expanded.

TRBV11-2	many	NA	TRBJ1-4	TGTGCCAGCAGCTTAGGGTGGGGGGCGCCTGAAAAACTGTTTTTT	CASSLGWGAPEKLFF
TRBV20-1	few	TRBD1	TRBJ2-7	TGCAGTGCTCCAGCCCCGGGACAGGGCACCTACGAGCAGTACTTC	CSAPAPGQGTYEQYF
TRBV7-2	many	TRBD2	TRBJ2-7	TGTGCCAGCAGCTTATTCATGGGAGGGTTCTCCCCATTCTACGAGCAGTACTTC	CASSLFMGGFSPFYEQYF
TRBV11-1	many	NA	TRBJ1-5	TGTGCCAGCAGCCGGGACCTTTATCAGCCCCAGCATTTT	CASSRDLYQPQHF
TRBV7-9	many	TRBD1	TRBJ1-2	TGTGCCAGCAGCTTAGGCCGGACAGGGGCCCTCTACACCTTC	CASSLGRTGALYTF
TRBV11-2	many	NA	TRBJ2-7	TGTGCCAGCAGCTTAGATTCCCGAGACGGTTCCTACGAGCAGTACTTC	CASSLDSRDGSYEQYF
TRBV29-1	NA	NA	TRBJ1-1	TGCAGCGTTCGATTGGGACGGATGAACACTGAAGCTTTCTTT	CSVRLGRMNTEAFF
TRBV11-2	few	TRBD1	TRBJ2-3	TGTGCCAGCAGCTTTAGGGGGCGAGCCGCGGCAGATACGCAGTATTTT	CASSFRGRAAADTQYF
TRBV29-1	NA	NA	TRBJ1-5	TGCAGGATATACAGGGCCGAGATCAATCAGCCCCAGCATTTT	CRIYRAEINQPQHF
TRBV28	few	NA	TRBJ1-2	TGTGCCAGCAGTTTAAGGGCGGGTAACTATGGCTACACCTTC	CASSLRAGNYGYTF
TRBV7-6	many	TRBD1	TRBJ2-3	TGTGCCAGCAGCCCCTTCTTGTGGGGACAGGACACAGATACGCAGTATTTT	CASSPFLWGQDTDTQYF
TRBV12-3/TRBV12-4	few	NA	TRBJ1-5	TGTGCCAGCAGTTTACTTGGCGCAGGGGTAAATCAGCCCCAGCATTTT	CASSLLGAGVNQPQHF
TRBV20-1	NA	TRBD2	TRBJ2-1	TGCAGTGCTACCTTGCGGGGGGCCAAATACAATGAGCAGTTCTTC	CSATLRGAKYNEQFF
TRBV6-2/TRBV6-3	few	NA	TRBJ1-5	TGTGCCAGCAGCTCCCCCCCAGAGAATCAGCCCCAGCATTTT	CASSSPPENQPQHF
TRBV20-1	NA	NA	TRBJ1-1	TGCAGTGCTGCCCCTGGGTCCATGAACACTGAAGCTTTCTTT	CSAAPGSMNTEAFF
TRBV20-1	NA	TRBD2	TRBJ2-5	TGCAGTGCTAGAGCCCGGGTGACTAGCGCCAACCAAGAGACCCAGTACTTC	CSARARVTSANQETQYF
TRBV20-1	once	NA	TRBJ1-3	TGCAGTGCTAGAGATGAGGCTGGGCCTGGAAACACCATATATTTT	CSARDEAGPGNTIYF
TRBV7-2	many	TRBD1	TRBJ2-4	TGTGCCAGCAACGAAGGGGGCGGAGACATTCAGTACTTC	CASNEGGGDIQYF
TRBV7-6	NA	NA	TRBJ1-4	TGTGCCAGCAGCTTAGCGGGACGCGGTAATGAAAAACTGTTTTTT	CASSLAGRGNEKLFF
TRBV6-2/TRBV6-3	NA	NA	TRBJ1-1	TGTGCCAGCCCCTTCGGGACTCTAGGGGTGAACACTGAAGCTTTCTTT	CASPFGTLGVNTEAFF